The 22 T cell receptor beta chains given below trace back to one sample, sequenced in a study of cytomegalovirus exposure and HLA in healthy donors. The PCR had 60 Vbeta and 13 Jbeta primers. Generated by immunoSEQ multiplex PCR, the TCRdb table keeps only in-frame clones and is missing some. This table holds 200,000 or so clones, around four fifths found once. Material for sequencing was PBMCs. These receptor sequences come from a woman aged 45-65 years in good health and CMV-seropositive.

The table lists this clone with a count of one. The chain links TRBV7-2 to TRBJ2-7, with 8 bases fitting TRBD1. The CDR3 has 14 amino acids. With V trimmed by 3 bases and J by 2 bases, 3 bases remained unmatched. In germline, CDR1 is SGHTA, CDR2 FQGNSA. CDR3 amino acids: CASSFGQGTYEQYF. CDR3 sequence (DNA): TGTGCCAGCAGCTTCGGACAGGGTACCTACGAGCAGTACTTC. Full variable domain (outside the CDR3, taken from reference TRBV7-2 and TRBJ2-7): GAGVSQSPSNKVTEKGKDVELRCDPISGHTALYWYRQSLGQGLEFLIYFQGNSAPDKSGLPSDRFSAERTGGSVSTLTIQRTQQEDSAVYLCASSFGQGTYEQYFGPGTRLTVT.

V gene TRBV28 combines with J gene TRBJ1-1; D is unclear. The CDR3 sequence is 14 residues long. Looked up from germline, CDR1 is MDHEN and CDR2 is SYDVKM. V was shortened by 3 bases and J by 5 bases, with 13 bases between the two germline ends. The DNA of the CDR3 is TGTGCCAGCAGTTTCAGATATGAGGGAACTGAAGCTTTCTTT. This gives the protein CASSFRYEGTEAFF. Combining the CDR3 with reference TRBV28 and TRBJ1-1 gives the whole variable domain DVKVTQSSRYLVKRTGEKVFLECVQDMDHENMFWYRQDPGLGLRLIYFSYDVKMKEKGDIPEGYSVSREKKERFSLILESASTNQTSMYLCASSFRYEGTEAFFGQGTRLTVV.

This clone showed up just a few times. The chain employs TRBV28 and TRBJ1-2, with TRBD1 matching 7 bases. V lost 3 bases, J lost 7 bases, and 11 bases stayed unmatched. This CDR3 has 15 amino acids. CDR1 is MDHEN and CDR2 is SYDVKM in the germline V gene. This chain's CDR3 is CASSLVREQGTGYTF. Written as DNA, the CDR3 is TGTGCCAGCAGTTTGGTCCGAGAACAGGGGACTGGCTACACCTTC.

The chain uses TRBV5-1 and TRBJ2-5; 10 nucleotides line up with TRBD1. The CDR3 has 16 amino acids. CDR1 and CDR2 (germline): SGHRS, YFSETQ. V lost 0 bases and J lost 4; bases outside the gene matches: 6. The CDR3 spells CASSLGATGGRETQYF. CDR3 sequence (DNA): TGCGCCAGCAGCTTGGGCGCGACAGGGGGCAGAGAGACCCAGTACTTC.

The chain has TRBV25-1 and TRBJ2-2; D is undetermined. V was shortened by 0 bases and J by 6 bases, with 8 bases between the two germline ends. Germline V lookup: CDR1 MGHDK, CDR2 SYGVNS. The CDR3 has 14 amino acids. The CDR3 bases are TGTGCCAGCAGTGAATATTTAGAGCCCGGGGAGCTGTTTTTT. It is translated as CASSEYLEPGELFF.

This clone showed up just once. The rearrangement uses TRBV5-8 and TRBJ1-1; TRBD1 is a possible D gene (5 bases). The CDR3 runs to 11 residues. The germline V and J ends were trimmed by 4 bases and 8 bases, with 9 bases remaining between them. Germline CDR1 SGHTS, CDR2 YDEGEE. The CDR3 spells CASSRKGEAFF. In DNA, the CDR3 is TGTGCCAGCAGCCGTAAGGGGGAAGCTTTCTTT.

The genes are TRBV28 and TRBJ2-6, with TRBD1 identical over 8 bases. The CDR3 covers 16 residues. V lost 3 bases to trimming and J lost 4 bases; unmatched junction nucleotides: 5. CDR1 is MDHEN and CDR2 is SYDVKM in the germline V gene. The CDR3 sequence: CASSLLQGGGANVLTF. The CDR3 bases are TGTGCCAGCAGTTTGCTACAGGGGGGCGGGGCCAACGTCCTGACTTTC.

The chain employs TRBV10-3 and TRBJ2-3; 11 nucleotides match TRBD2. With V trimmed by 6 bases and J by 0 bases, 2 bases remained unmatched. This CDR3 comprises 15 residues. Per the germline V gene, CDR1 is ENHRY and CDR2 is SYGVKD. The CDR3 DNA reads as TGTGCCATCAGAAGGACTAGCGGGAGCACAGATACGCAGTATTTT. Amino acid sequence: CAIRRTSGSTDTQYF.

The rearrangement uses TRBV6-5 and TRBJ2-7; 8 nucleotides line up with TRBD1. This CDR3 is built from 13 residues. Per the germline V gene, CDR1 is MNHEY and CDR2 is SVGAGI. V was clipped by 7 bases and J by 2 bases; unmatched bases: 4. The CDR3 region is CASTPTGAYEQYF. The CDR3 DNA is TGTGCCAGCACCCCGACAGGGGCCTACGAGCAGTACTTC.

The CDR3: CASSGTGGFTEAFF. In DNA form, the CDR3 reads TGTGCCAGCAGCGGGACAGGGGGTTTTACTGAAGCTTTCTTT. The chain joins TRBV6-1 to TRBJ1-1, with TRBD1 identical over 11 bases. V shed 6 bases, J shed 5 bases, and the junction held 5 bases outside the gene matches. CDR3 length equals 14 residues. The V gene's germline CDR1 is MNHNS and CDR2 SASEGT.

J is TRBJ1-1 and V is TRBV5-1; a weak D match, TRBD1 (6 bases). The CDR3 is 17 amino acids. Per the germline V gene, CDR1 is SGHRS and CDR2 is YFSETQ. Trimming stripped 1 base from V and 3 bases from J, with 19 bases between. CDR3 DNA: TGCGCCAGCAGCTTGCAGCCTCCCACAGGGACGGACACTGAAGCTTTCTTT. It encodes CASSLQPPTGTDTEAFF.

The V call is TRBV6-5, the J call TRBJ1-5, with D unclear. Germline CDR1 and CDR2: MNHEY and SVGAGI. Deletions cut 2 bases from V and 8 bases from J, with 10 bases between. The CDR3 contains 13 residues. The CDR3 coding sequence is TGTGCCAGCAGTTACGCGGGCAGAGAGCCCCAGCATTTT. It yields the protein CASSYAGREPQHF.

The chain combines TRBV2 with TRBJ2-7; 11 bases are a match to TRBD1. The trim removed 7 bases at V and 0 bases at J, leaving 5 bases unmatched. Germline-derived CDR1 and CDR2 are SNHLY and FYNNEI. The CDR3 runs 15 residues. The CDR3 DNA sequence: TGTGCCAGCAACTGGGGGACAGGGGGCTCCTACGAGCAGTACTTC. It codes for CASNWGTGGSYEQYF.

This sequence joins TRBV18 and TRBJ2-7; no clear D. Trimming shortened V by 3 bases and J by 1 base, and 13 bases separated the two germline ends. This CDR3 has 15 amino acids. Germline V gene data show CDR1 as KGHSH and CDR2 as LQKENI. The CDR3 sequence: CASSPVRQTSYEQYF. As DNA, the CDR3 is TGTGCCAGCTCACCGGTTAGGCAGACTTCCTACGAGCAGTACTTC.

In this sample, this clone turned up once. The chain combines TRBV5-1 with TRBJ2-1, with TRBD2 identical over 13 bases. CDR3 length: 15 residues. V gave up 0 bases and J gave up 8 bases; unmatched junction bases: 2. Germline CDR1 and CDR2: SGHRS and YFSETQ. For the CDR3, the DNA is TGCGCCAGCAGCTTGGAACTAGCGGGGGGGCATGAGCAGTTCTTC. It translates to CASSLELAGGHEQFF.

V gene TRBV4-1 combines with J gene TRBJ2-1, with D possibly being TRBD1 (5 bases). Trimming shortened V by 0 bases and J by 6 bases, and 12 bases separated the two germline ends. Germline V gene lookup returns CDR1 MGHRA and CDR2 YSYEKL. This CDR3 is built from 15 residues. In nucleotides, the CDR3 is TGCGCCAGCAGCCAAGATGGCCAGGGTATCAATGAGCAGTTCTTC. Its translation: CASSQDGQGINEQFF.

This chain joins TRBV19 and TRBJ2-2, with TRBD1 matching 7 bases. This CDR3 has 16 amino acids. CDR1 is LNHDA, CDR2 SQIVND, per germline (reference sequence). The V gene end was trimmed by 6 bases and the J gene end by 5 bases; junction bases not matched to a gene: 12. The CDR3 region is CASRGGQAGETGELFF. The DNA for the CDR3 is TGTGCCAGTAGGGGTGGACAGGCTGGGGAAACCGGGGAGCTGTTTTTT.

This clone was detected only a few times. The chain combines TRBV18 with TRBJ1-1; possibly TRBD1 for D (5 bases). The CDR3 is 13 residues long. V lost 5 bases, J lost 4 bases, and 11 bases lay in between. The V gene's germline CDR1 is KGHSH and CDR2 LQKENI. In nucleotides, the CDR3 is TGTGCCAGCTCAGGGGGGGAGGCCACTGAAGCTTTCTTT. This gives the protein CASSGGEATEAFF. Complete variable domain (other parts from reference TRBV18 and TRBJ1-1): NAGVMQNPRHLVRRRGQEARLRCSPMKGHSHVYWYRQLPEEGLKFMVYLQKENIIDESGMPKERFSAEFPKEGPSILRIQQVVRGDSAAYFCASSGGEATEAFFGQGTRLTVV.

CDR3 sequence reads: CASRGHTDTQYF. CDR3 DNA: TGTGCCAGCAGGGGACACACAGATACGCAGTATTTT. The J gene is TRBJ2-3, the V gene TRBV28; perhaps TRBD1 as D (6 bases). Germline values: CDR1 MDHEN, CDR2 SYDVKM. There are 12 residues in the CDR3. Trimming shortened V by 6 bases and J by 2 bases, and 6 bases separated the two germline ends.

This clone occurred once. The genes are TRBV27 and TRBJ1-4, with a tentative D call TRBD1 (5 bases). The germline V gene has CDR1 MNHEY and CDR2 SMNVEV (reference sequence). There are 15 residues in the CDR3. Trimming left V 6 bases short and J 3 bases short, with 14 bases between. CDR3 nucleotides: TGTGCCAGCAGACGTCTTGGGGCTTCTAATGAAAAACTGTTTTTT. This translates into CASRRLGASNEKLFF.

The chain combines TRBV28 with TRBJ2-7, with a possible D match to TRBD1 (5 bases). The CDR3 extends over 14 amino acids. Per the germline V gene, CDR1 is MDHEN and CDR2 is SYDVKM. Trimming took off 6 bases at V and 3 bases at J, with 15 bases between the two ends. CDR3 DNA sequence: TGTGCCAGCAGGATACAGGAAGAGGACTACGAGCAGTACTTC. Its translation: CASRIQEEDYEQYF.

The gene calls are TRBV5-1 and TRBJ2-7; the match to TRBD2 covers 7 bases. V shed 7 bases, J shed 1 base, and the junction held 5 bases outside the gene matches. The CDR3 contains 13 residues. CDR1 is SGHRS, CDR2 YFSETQ, per germline. CDR3: CASREVSSYEQYF. CDR3 sequence (DNA): TGCGCCAGCCGGGAGGTTTCTTCCTACGAGCAGTACTTC.